The T cell receptor (beta chain) under discussion was sequenced for a study of blood T cell repertoires in COVID-19. Some clones are missing from TCRdb's copy, which holds only in-frame ones; the method was immunoSEQ multiplex PCR. Of about 190,000 clones in the sample, 70% to 85% were seen once. Donors of Cohort 3 who recovered were those that had two negative PCRs, clearance, or symptom resolution. A remark on this clone: The identical CDR3 is also encoded by other nucleotide sequences in the sample.

The receptor was derived from a woman aged 30 to 39 who had recovered from COVID-19. The sequencing sample was made of PBMCs or T cells enriched from blood (not recorded which).

The CDR3 loop is CASSLQGAYEQYF. CDR3 nucleotides: TGTGCCAGCAGTCTCCAGGGGGCATACGAGCAGTACTTC. This chain uses TRBV28 with TRBJ2-7, with 8 bases that match TRBD1. Germline CDR1 is MDHEN and CDR2 is SYDVKM. CDR3 length: 13 amino acids. J gave up 4 bases and V 5 bases, and 4 bases lay outside the gene matches.